This T cell receptor beta chain stems from a study of Ad26.COV2.S vaccination and SARS-CoV-2 variants. As for the study in general: It was the COV1001 Ad26.COV2.S trial arm that included the donor.

Described treatment: roughly 20 received Ad26.COV2.S at low or high dose, single or two shots; five or six received placebo; per-sample allocation not given. Sampling happened 63 days after the first vaccine or placebo injection. Profiled with immunoSEQ multiplex PCR; TCRdb holds only in-frame clones, not every one. The sample consists of fewer than 800,000 clones, 89% of them appearing once. There are 13 residues in the CDR3. Germline CDR1 and CDR2: SSHAT and FNYEAQ (reference sequence). V lost 5 bases and J lost 5, with 12 bases in between. The material was peripheral blood, obtained in a trial of Ad26.COV2.S vaccine versus placebo. The sequence derives from a person aged 18 to 59 who received the Ad26.COV2.S COVID-19 vaccine or a placebo. The rearrangement uses TRBV7-7 and TRBJ1-1; no clear D gene. The CDR3 region has the DNA TGTGCCAGCAGCACAAGTCTCGGTACTGAAGCTTTCTTT. This codes for CASSTSLGTEAFF.